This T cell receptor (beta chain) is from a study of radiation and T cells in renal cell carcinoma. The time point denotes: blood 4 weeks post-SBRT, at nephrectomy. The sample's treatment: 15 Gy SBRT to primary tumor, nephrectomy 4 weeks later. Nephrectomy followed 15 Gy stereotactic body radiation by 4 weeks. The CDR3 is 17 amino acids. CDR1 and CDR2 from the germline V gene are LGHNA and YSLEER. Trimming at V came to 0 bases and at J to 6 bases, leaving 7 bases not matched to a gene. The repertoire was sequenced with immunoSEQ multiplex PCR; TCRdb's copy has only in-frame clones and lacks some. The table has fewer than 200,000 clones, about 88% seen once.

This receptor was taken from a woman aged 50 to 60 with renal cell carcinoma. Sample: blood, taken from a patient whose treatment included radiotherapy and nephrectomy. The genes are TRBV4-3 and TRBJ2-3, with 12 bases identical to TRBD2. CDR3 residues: CASSQDWASGGADTQYF. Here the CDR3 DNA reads TGCGCCAGCAGCCAAGATTGGGCTAGCGGGGGGGCGGATACGCAGTATTTT.